These 27 T cell receptor beta chains share one sample of origin, sequenced in a study of T cells in pancreatic ductal adenocarcinoma. Sequencing used immunoSEQ multiplex PCR; TCRdb keeps in-frame clones, though not all of them. Of 97,000 or so clones listed, 90% to 95% were seen once; the top ten hold about 3%. Surgery without prior neoadjuvant therapy was the treatment of the selected pancreatic ductal adenocarcinoma patients. Sequencing was carried out using PBMCs. Receptors were obtained from a human donor with pancreatic ductal adenocarcinoma.

The V and J genes are TRBV9 and TRBJ2-5; 8 bases are a match to TRBD2. V was pared by 2 bases and J by 2 bases, with 8 bases of the junction left unmatched. In germline, CDR1 is SGDLS, CDR2 YYNGEE. The CDR3 runs to 16 residues. The CDR3: CASSVDPGGLQETQYF. The CDR3 nucleotides are TGTGCCAGCAGCGTCGATCCGGGAGGGCTACAAGAGACCCAGTACTTC.

The J gene is TRBJ2-5, the V gene TRBV9; 8 bases are shared with TRBD1. Trimming removed 4 bases from V and 1 base from J; junction bases left unmatched: 3. Germline assignment: CDR1 SGDLS and CDR2 YYNGEE. The CDR3 contains 14 residues. This CDR3 reads CASSPTGGQETQYF. In DNA, the CDR3 is TGTGCCAGCAGCCCCACAGGGGGCCAAGAGACCCAGTACTTC.

Here the CDR3 DNA reads TGTGCCAGCAGTTCAGGGTATGGCTACACCTTC. Its translation: CASSSGYGYTF. V usage is TRBV6-1 and J usage is TRBJ1-2; the D gene is possibly TRBD1 (5 bases). This CDR3 spans 11 amino acids. Germline CDR1 is MNHNS and CDR2 is SASEGT. V was pared by 5 bases and J by 5 bases, with 6 bases between.

The chain couples TRBV7-2 to TRBJ2-7; D remains ambiguous. This CDR3 is 13 amino acids long. V was cut by 3 bases and J by 2 bases, with 8 bases left in between. The germline CDR1 and CDR2 sequences are SGHTA and FQGNSA. CDR3: CASSFPQTYEQYF. DNA for the CDR3: TGTGCCAGCAGCTTCCCACAGACCTACGAGCAGTACTTC.

The rearrangement links TRBV5-6 to TRBJ2-5; D possibly corresponds to TRBD1 (6 bases). From germline, CDR1 is SGHDT and CDR2 YYEEEE. V lost 5 bases and J lost 2, with 10 bases in between. The CDR3 has 13 amino acids. The CDR3 is CASSQDRQETQYF. For the CDR3, the DNA is TGTGCCAGCAGTCAAGACAGGCAAGAGACCCAGTACTTC.

V and J are TRBV2 and TRBJ2-5; tentatively, D is TRBD2 (6 bases). The germline gives CDR1 SNHLY, CDR2 FYNNEI. Trimming left V 2 bases short and J 5 bases short, with 27 bases between. This CDR3 is 19 amino acids long. The CDR3 coding sequence is TGTGCCAGCAGTGAATACGGCAGCCGGCCCGGGAGAGGTCGGGAGACCCAGTACTTC. Protein sequence: CASSEYGSRPGRGRETQYF.

CDR3 nucleotides: TGTGCCAGCTCTCAGAACAGGGACAGTAACTATGGCTACACCTTC. This gives the protein CASSQNRDSNYGYTF. V gene TRBV18 combines with J gene TRBJ1-2; 7 bases fit TRBD1. The CDR3 loop spans 15 amino acids. The germline V gene has CDR1 KGHSH and CDR2 LQKENI. The V gene end was trimmed by 6 bases and the J gene end by 1 base; junction bases not matched to a gene: 8.

This rearrangement joins TRBV5-4 to TRBJ2-2; possibly TRBD1 for D (5 bases). Germline values: CDR1 SGHNT, CDR2 YYREEE (reference sequence). This CDR3 is built from 15 residues. V lost 0 bases, J lost 5 bases, and 11 bases lay in between. The CDR3 DNA follows: TGTGCCAGCAGCTTGGAAGACAGACCAACCGGGGAGCTGTTTTTT. This sequence encodes CASSLEDRPTGELFF.

The chain combines TRBV29-1 with TRBJ1-1; the D is unclear. The CDR3 consists of 13 residues. V lost 5 bases to trimming and J lost 0 bases, with 10 bases between them. Germline V gene lookup returns CDR1 SQVTM and CDR2 ANQGSEA. CDR3 sequence: CSVRKEVNTEAFF. CDR3 DNA sequence: TGCAGCGTTAGAAAAGAGGTGAACACTGAAGCTTTCTTT.

This clone was recorded only once. The CDR3 region is CASSPRGQLNQPQHF. The CDR3 DNA reads as TGTGCCAGTAGTCCGCGGGGACAGCTCAATCAGCCCCAGCATTTT. The rearrangement uses TRBV19 and TRBJ1-5; 7 bases agree with TRBD1. The junction had 7 bases not matched to a gene; V was cut back by 5 bases and J by 3 bases. Germline CDR1 and CDR2: LNHDA and SQIVND (reference sequence). The CDR3 runs 15 residues.

The DNA of the CDR3 is TGTGCCAGCAGCGTTACCAGGGGATCTGGAAACACCATATATTTT. It yields the protein CASSVTRGSGNTIYF. The genes are TRBV2 and TRBJ1-3; tentative D call: TRBD1 (6 bases). Germline assignment: CDR1 SNHLY and CDR2 FYNNEI. V dropped 6 bases and J dropped 1 base, with 13 bases sitting between them. The CDR3 totals 15 residues. Filled out from reference TRBV2 and TRBJ1-3, the complete variable domain reads EPEVTQTPSHQVTQMGQEVILRCVPISNHLYFYWYRQILGQKVEFLVSFYNNEISEKSEIFDDQFSVERPDGSNFTLKIRSTKLEDSAMYFCASSVTRGSGNTIYFGEGSWLTVV.

The gene calls are TRBV5-1 and TRBJ2-1; 9 bases are a match to TRBD1. Unmatched junction bases numbered 21, after V lost 4 bases and J lost 10 bases. Germline CDR1 and CDR2: SGHRS and YFSETQ. This CDR3 contains 18 residues. The CDR3 sequence is CASSPLGEQGASSDEQFF. For the CDR3, the DNA is TGCGCCAGCAGCCCCCTTGGGGAACAGGGGGCTAGTTCGGACGAGCAGTTCTTC.

V is TRBV30 and J is TRBJ1-4; no definite D call. The CDR3 spans 13 residues. Germline V gene lookup returns CDR1 GTSNPN and CDR2 SVGIG (reference sequence). Trimming pared 5 bases from V and 7 bases from J, leaving 14 bases between. The CDR3 protein is CAWDEGLFEKLFF. CDR3 in DNA: TGTGCCTGGGACGAGGGTCTTTTTGAAAAACTGTTTTTT. Based on the CDR3 plus reference TRBV30 and TRBJ1-4, the full variable domain is SQTIHQWPATLVQPVGSPLSLECTVEGTSNPNLYWYRQAAGRGLQLLFYSVGIGQISSEVPQNLSASRPQDRQFILSSKKLLLSDSGFYLCAWDEGLFEKLFFGSGTQLSVL.

The gene calls are TRBV7-8 and TRBJ2-6, with D tentatively TRBD1 (6 bases). The V gene's germline CDR1 is SGHVS and CDR2 FQNEAQ. V lost 6 bases, J lost 2 bases, and 11 bases lay in between. The CDR3 consists of 15 residues. CDR3 amino acids: CASRDSGAGANVLTF. The CDR3 DNA reads as TGTGCCAGCAGGGATTCAGGGGCTGGGGCCAACGTCCTGACTTTC.

V and J are TRBV28 and TRBJ2-7, with TRBD2 as a possible D gene (6 bases). This CDR3 has 15 residues. V lost 4 bases and J lost 0, with 13 bases in between. CDR1 is MDHEN and CDR2 is SYDVKM in the germline V gene. This chain's CDR3 is CASSYPGTASYEQYF. The CDR3 coding sequence is TGTGCCAGCAGTTACCCCGGGACTGCCTCCTACGAGCAGTACTTC.

This clone was picked up a small number of times. The chain is built from TRBV7-3 and TRBJ2-2; TRBD1 is a possible D gene (7 bases). Trimming shortened V by 2 bases and J by 3 bases, and 10 bases separated the two germline ends. This CDR3 is 15 amino acids long. Germline V lookup: CDR1 SGHTA, CDR2 FQGTGA. Here the CDR3 DNA reads TGTGCCAGCAGCTTAGCAGGGGGGCACACCGGGGAGCTGTTTTTT. Translated: CASSLAGGHTGELFF. The full variable domain, rest sourced from reference TRBV7-3 and TRBJ2-2, is GAGVSQTPSNKVTEKGKYVELRCDPISGHTALYWYRQSLGQGPEFLIYFQGTGAADDSGLPNDRFFAVRPEGSVSTLKIQRTERGDSAVYLCASSLAGGHTGELFFGEGSRLTVL.

The V gene is TRBV18, the J gene TRBJ1-1, with D perhaps TRBD1 (6 bases). Germline CDR1 KGHSH, CDR2 LQKENI. The V and J ends lost 5 bases and 7 bases respectively, with 14 bases between them. This CDR3 spans 13 amino acids. CDR3 DNA: TGTGCCAGCTCAGGCAGGGGAAGGGTTGAAGCTTTCTTT. Encoded protein: CASSGRGRVEAFF.

V usage is TRBV19 and J usage is TRBJ2-7, with TRBD2 matching 7 bases. The length of the CDR3 is 13 residues. Trimming took 3 bases from V and 2 from J; bases not matched to a gene: 1. The V gene's germline CDR1 is LNHDA and CDR2 SQIVND (reference sequence). The CDR3 is CASSISGTYEQYF. DNA of the CDR3: TGTGCCAGTAGTATCAGCGGGACCTACGAGCAGTACTTC.

V usage is TRBV6-5 and J usage is TRBJ2-7; perhaps TRBD1 as D (5 bases). This CDR3 region has 16 residues. Trimming removed 4 bases at V and 1 base at J, with 17 bases between. Germline V gene sequence: CDR1 MNHEY, CDR2 SVGAGI. This chain's CDR3 is CASSFVPAGKSYEQYF. The CDR3 region has the DNA TGTGCCAGCAGTTTCGTCCCGGCAGGGAAATCCTACGAGCAGTACTTC.

This chain joins TRBV7-2 and TRBJ2-5; TRBD2 matches 8 bases. The CDR3 totals 14 residues. V lost 11 bases to trimming and J lost 1 base; unmatched junction nucleotides: 9. Per germline, CDR1 SGHTA and CDR2 FQGNSA. CDR3 bases: TGTGCCTCTCATGGCGCGGGAGGCCAAGAGACCCAGTACTTC. Protein sequence: CASHGAGGQETQYF.

The genes are TRBV6-5 and TRBJ2-7, with D unresolved. This CDR3 has 13 residues. The V gene lost 2 bases and the J gene lost 7 bases, with 12 bases spanning the gap. CDR1 and CDR2 from the germline V gene are MNHEY and SVGAGI. The CDR3 here is CASSYGPKWEQYF. As DNA, the CDR3 is TGTGCCAGCAGTTACGGGCCCAAGTGGGAGCAGTACTTC.

The chain carries TRBV18 and TRBJ2-7, with TRBD2 matching 12 bases. Trimming removed 6 bases from V and 7 bases from J; junction bases left unmatched: 16. Germline V CDR1 and CDR2: KGHSH, LQKENI. This CDR3 comprises 17 residues. The CDR3 here is CASSATTLAGGPDEQYF. The CDR3, as DNA: TGTGCCAGCTCCGCCACCACTCTAGCGGGAGGGCCGGATGAGCAGTACTTC. Variable domain in full (rest from reference TRBV18 and TRBJ2-7): NAGVMQNPRHLVRRRGQEARLRCSPMKGHSHVYWYRQLPEEGLKFMVYLQKENIIDESGMPKERFSAEFPKEGPSILRIQQVVRGDSAAYFCASSATTLAGGPDEQYFGPGTRLTVT.

The chain carries TRBV18 and TRBJ2-3; weak D call: TRBD2 (6 bases). The CDR3 covers 15 residues. Germline V gene sequence: CDR1 KGHSH, CDR2 LQKENI. Trimming took off 2 bases at V and 2 bases at J, with 11 bases between the two ends. CDR3 loop: CASSPEEGITDTQYF. The CDR3 DNA is TGTGCCAGCTCACCAGAGGAGGGGATCACAGATACGCAGTATTTT.

This sequence joins TRBV2 and TRBJ2-7, with a possible D match to TRBD2 (6 bases). The CDR3 length is 15 residues. Trimming removed 4 bases at V and 0 bases at J, with 13 bases between. Germline loops: CDR1 SNHLY, CDR2 FYNNEI. CDR3 residues: CASSVVAASSYEQYF. CDR3 nucleotide sequence: TGTGCCAGCAGTGTGGTAGCGGCTAGCTCCTACGAGCAGTACTTC.

This clone came up once. This chain joins TRBV2 and TRBJ2-5; TRBD2 is a possible D gene (6 bases). From germline, CDR1 is SNHLY and CDR2 FYNNEI. V was pared by 3 bases and J by 5 bases, with 13 bases between. The length of the CDR3 is 14 residues. CDR3 residues: CASSEEGGEETQYF. The CDR3, as DNA: TGTGCCAGCAGTGAGGAGGGCGGTGAGGAGACCCAGTACTTC.

This rearrangement joins TRBV30 to TRBJ2-1; 11 bases fit TRBD2. The CDR3 contains 15 residues. V shed 4 bases and J 7 bases; nucleotides not matched to a gene: 9. Germline V gene sequence: CDR1 GTSNPN, CDR2 SVGIG (reference sequence). This CDR3 is CAWIGGTSGINEQFF. The CDR3 nucleotides read TGTGCCTGGATAGGCGGGACTAGCGGAATAAATGAGCAGTTCTTC.

The table lists this clone with a count of one. DNA for the CDR3: TGCAGCGTTGACGGACAGGGCACAGATACGCAGTATTTT. As protein: CSVDGQGTDTQYF. The V call is TRBV29-1, the J call TRBJ2-3, with 7 bases that match TRBD1. Germline CDR1 reads SQVTM; CDR2 reads ANQGSEA. The CDR3 contains 13 residues. V lost 3 bases, J lost 1 base, and 1 base stayed unmatched.